Each of the 14 T cell receptor beta chains below was sequenced from the same sample in a study of T cell responses to AZD1222 COVID-19 vaccine. Assay used: immunoSEQ multiplex PCR; TCRdb lists only in-frame clones, some missing. The table includes about 120,000 clones, over 75% detected once. Material: peripheral blood, obtained on day 0 of AZD1222 vaccination. The receptor set was obtained from an adult in good health.

V and J are TRBV7-2 and TRBJ2-1; D is ambiguous. V was pared by 5 bases and J by 4 bases, with 15 bases between. From germline, CDR1 is SGHTA and CDR2 FQGNSA. The CDR3 contains 15 residues. The DNA of the CDR3 is TGTGCCAGCAGCCTCGCCAGTGCACTTTACAATGAGCAGTTCTTC. It codes for CASSLASALYNEQFF.

This sequence joins TRBV4-2 and TRBJ2-7; 9 positions match TRBD2. J was trimmed by 6 bases and V by 1 base; bases with no gene match: 4. The CDR3 is made up of 14 amino acids. Germline CDR1 and CDR2: LGHNA and YNFKEQ. CDR3 nucleotides: TGTGCCAGCAGCCAAGGCGGGGGGGCCGGCGAGCAGTACTTC. It specifies CASSQGGGAGEQYF.

J is TRBJ1-2 and V is TRBV6-5, with TRBD1 as a possible D gene (5 bases). CDR1 MNHEY and CDR2 SVGAGI come from the germline V gene. V was trimmed by 7 bases and J by 3 bases, leaving 12 bases between them. The CDR3 sequence is 13 residues long. The CDR3, as DNA: TGTGCCAGCACCCAGGACATGTACTATGGCTACACCTTC. It translates to CASTQDMYYGYTF.

The chain joins TRBV19 to TRBJ1-1, with a tentative D call TRBD1 (5 bases). With 6 bases removed from V and 3 bases from J, the gap between germline ends came to 14 bases. Per germline, CDR1 LNHDA and CDR2 SQIVND (reference sequence). CDR3 size: 14 residues. The CDR3 reads CASSNTGGDTEAFF. Here the CDR3 DNA reads TGTGCCAGTAGCAACACCGGAGGGGACACTGAAGCTTTCTTT.

This CDR3 is CASSYTTGENSPLHF. CDR3 nucleotide sequence: TGCGCCAGCAGCTACACGACAGGGGAGAATTCACCCCTCCACTTT. The chain carries TRBV5-1 and TRBJ1-6, with 8 bases lining up with TRBD1. V was pared by 3 bases and J by 7 bases, with 6 bases of the junction left unmatched. This CDR3 is 15 amino acids long. Germline V gene lookup returns CDR1 SGHRS and CDR2 YFSETQ.

This chain uses TRBV16 with TRBJ1-2; possible D gene TRBD1, 5 bases. This CDR3 is 13 amino acids long. Between the trimmed V and J ends, which lost 2 bases and 2 bases, there was a span of 6 bases. Germline V CDR1 and CDR2: KGHSY, FQNENV. CDR3 DNA sequence: TGTGCCAGCAGCCAAACAGGAAACTATGGCTACACCTTC. Residues: CASSQTGNYGYTF.

The gene calls are TRBV11-2 and TRBJ2-2; D not resolved. CDR3 length: 12 amino acids. Between the trimmed V and J ends, which lost 5 bases and 7 bases, there was a span of 8 bases. CDR1 SGHAT and CDR2 FQNNGV come from the germline V gene. The CDR3, as DNA: TGTGCCAGCAGCGCCGAGGTCGGGGAGCTGTTTTTT. Its protein product is CASSAEVGELFF.

The rearrangement links TRBV7-9 to TRBJ2-3, with 9 positions matching TRBD1. CDR1 is SEHNR, CDR2 FQNEAQ, per germline (reference sequence). V shed 1 base and J 0 bases; nucleotides not matched to a gene: 5. The CDR3 contains 17 residues. The CDR3 here is CASSLVIGQGSTDTQYF. DNA for the CDR3: TGTGCCAGCAGCTTAGTAATCGGACAGGGGAGCACAGATACGCAGTATTTT.

The V call is TRBV5-4, the J call TRBJ2-7; 16 bases fit TRBD2. In germline, CDR1 is SGHNT, CDR2 YYREEE (reference sequence). V lost 4 bases to trimming and J lost 0 bases; unmatched junction nucleotides: 4. This CDR3 contains 17 residues. The CDR3 DNA follows: TGTGCCAGCAGCCCGGGACTAGCGGGAGGGAACTCCTACGAGCAGTACTTC. It specifies CASSPGLAGGNSYEQYF.

CDR3 DNA sequence: TGCGCCAGCAGCCAAGTGATGACGGGGACAGGAACAAACTATGGCTACACCTTC. Translated, it gives CASSQVMTGTGTNYGYTF. The chain is built from TRBV4-1 and TRBJ1-2, with 8 bases that match TRBD1. The CDR3 covers 18 residues. V trimming: 1 base; J trimming: 2 bases; junction bases outside the gene matches: 12. Germline lookup yields CDR1 MGHRA and CDR2 YSYEKL.

The V call is TRBV4-2, the J call TRBJ2-4; TRBD2 might be the D (5 bases). CDR1 is LGHNA and CDR2 is YNFKEQ in the germline V gene. V dropped 2 bases and J dropped 4 bases, with 9 bases sitting between them. The length of the CDR3 is 14 residues. DNA for the CDR3: TGTGCCAGCAGCCAAAGATCGGGGAAAAACATTCAGTACTTC. Its protein is CASSQRSGKNIQYF.

The chain has TRBV29-1 and TRBJ2-1; a weak D match, TRBD1 (5 bases). V lost 7 bases, J lost 4 bases, and 14 bases lay in between. Germline assignment: CDR1 SQVTM and CDR2 ANQGSEA. CDR3 length equals 13 residues. This CDR3 is CSELDIRYNEQFF. The CDR3 DNA sequence: TGCAGCGAACTGGACATACGATACAATGAGCAGTTCTTC.

The chain combines TRBV4-1 with TRBJ2-3; weak D call: TRBD2 (5 bases). Trimming stripped 5 bases from V and 1 base from J, with 10 bases between. Germline loops: CDR1 MGHRA, CDR2 YSYEKL. The CDR3 length is 14 residues. CDR3 residues: CASSKRRGTDTQYF. The CDR3 DNA follows: TGCGCCAGCAGCAAACGGCGGGGCACAGATACGCAGTATTTT.

The chain has TRBV28 and TRBJ1-6; D not resolved. Germline loops: CDR1 MDHEN, CDR2 SYDVKM. V lost 2 bases to trimming and J lost 6 bases, with 8 bases between them. This CDR3 comprises 14 residues. CDR3 in DNA: TGTGCCAGCAGTTTAAGCTCTCCTAATTCACCCCTCCACTTT. It yields the protein CASSLSSPNSPLHF.